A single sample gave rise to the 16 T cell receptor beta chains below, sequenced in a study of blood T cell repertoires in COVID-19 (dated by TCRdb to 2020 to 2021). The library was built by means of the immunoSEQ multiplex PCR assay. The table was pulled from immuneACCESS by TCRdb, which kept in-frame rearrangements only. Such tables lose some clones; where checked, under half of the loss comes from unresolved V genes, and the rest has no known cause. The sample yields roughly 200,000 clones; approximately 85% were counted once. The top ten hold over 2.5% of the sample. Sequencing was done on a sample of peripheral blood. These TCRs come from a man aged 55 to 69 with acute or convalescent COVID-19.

Here the CDR3 reads CASSLTGAGYGYTF. CDR3 nucleotides: TGTGCCAGCAGCTTAACGGGGGCTGGCTATGGCTACACCTTC. The chain couples TRBV7-3 to TRBJ1-2; tentative D call: TRBD1 (6 bases). The length of the CDR3 is 14 residues. V was cut by 0 bases and J by 4 bases, with 9 bases left in between. Germline lookup yields CDR1 SGHTA and CDR2 FQGTGA.

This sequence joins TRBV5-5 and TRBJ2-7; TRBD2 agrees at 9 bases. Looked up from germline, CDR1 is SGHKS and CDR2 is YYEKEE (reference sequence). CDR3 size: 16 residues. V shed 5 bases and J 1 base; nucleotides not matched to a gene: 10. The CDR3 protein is CASSQGSGGSSYEQYF. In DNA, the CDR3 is TGTGCCAGCAGTCAGGGGAGCGGGGGGTCGTCCTACGAGCAGTACTTC. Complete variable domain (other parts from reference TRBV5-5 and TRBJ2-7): DAGVTQSPTHLIKTRGQQVTLRCSPISGHKSVSWYQQVLGQGPQFIFQYYEKEERGRGNFPDRFSARQFPNYSSELNVNALLLGDSALYLCASSQGSGGSSYEQYFGPGTRLTVT.

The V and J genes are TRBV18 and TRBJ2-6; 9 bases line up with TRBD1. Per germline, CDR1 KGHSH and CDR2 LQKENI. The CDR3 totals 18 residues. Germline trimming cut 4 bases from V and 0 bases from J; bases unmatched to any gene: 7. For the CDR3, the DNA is TGTGCCAGCTCACTTATGACAGGGGGTCTCTCTGGGGCCAACGTCCTGACTTTC. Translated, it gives CASSLMTGGLSGANVLTF.

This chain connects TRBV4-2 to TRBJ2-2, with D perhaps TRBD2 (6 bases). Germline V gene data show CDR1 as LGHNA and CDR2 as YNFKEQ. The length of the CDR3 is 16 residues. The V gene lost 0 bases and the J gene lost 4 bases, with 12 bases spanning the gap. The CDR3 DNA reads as TGTGCCAGCAGCCAAGAAACGGGGAGGAGCACCGGGGAGCTGTTTTTT. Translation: CASSQETGRSTGELFF.

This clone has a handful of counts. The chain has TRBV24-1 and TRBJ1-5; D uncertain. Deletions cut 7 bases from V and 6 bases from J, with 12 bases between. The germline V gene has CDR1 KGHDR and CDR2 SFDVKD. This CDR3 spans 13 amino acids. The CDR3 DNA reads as TGTGCCACCAGGTACGAGGGCGGTCAGCCCCAGCATTTT. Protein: CATRYEGGQPQHF.

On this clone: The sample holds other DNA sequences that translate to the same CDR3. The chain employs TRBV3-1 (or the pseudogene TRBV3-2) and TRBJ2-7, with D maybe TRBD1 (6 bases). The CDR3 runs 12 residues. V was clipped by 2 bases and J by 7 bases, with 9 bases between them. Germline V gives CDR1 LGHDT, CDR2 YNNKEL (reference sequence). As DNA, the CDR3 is TGTGCCAGCAGCCAAACAAGGGGGGAGCAGTACTTC. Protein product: CASSQTRGEQYF.

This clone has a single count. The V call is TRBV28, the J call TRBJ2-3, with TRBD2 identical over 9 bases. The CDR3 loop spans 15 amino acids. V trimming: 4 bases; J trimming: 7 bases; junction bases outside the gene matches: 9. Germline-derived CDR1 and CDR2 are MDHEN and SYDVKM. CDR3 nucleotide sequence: TGTGCCAGCAGTTCTGGCGGGAGGGCCATGAATACGCAGTATTTT. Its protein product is CASSSGGRAMNTQYF.

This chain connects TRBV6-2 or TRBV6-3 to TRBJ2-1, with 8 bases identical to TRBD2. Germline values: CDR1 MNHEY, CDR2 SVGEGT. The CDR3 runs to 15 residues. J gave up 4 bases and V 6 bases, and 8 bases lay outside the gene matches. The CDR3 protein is CASSQLLAAYNEQFF. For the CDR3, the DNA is TGTGCCAGCAGCCAACTACTAGCGGCGTACAATGAGCAGTTCTTC.

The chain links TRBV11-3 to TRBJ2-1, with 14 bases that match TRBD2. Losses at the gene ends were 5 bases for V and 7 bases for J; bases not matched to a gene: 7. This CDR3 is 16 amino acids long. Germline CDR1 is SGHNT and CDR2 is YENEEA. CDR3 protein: CASSPSGTSGRNEQFF. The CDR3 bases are TGTGCCAGCAGCCCCTCCGGGACTAGCGGGAGAAATGAGCAGTTCTTC.

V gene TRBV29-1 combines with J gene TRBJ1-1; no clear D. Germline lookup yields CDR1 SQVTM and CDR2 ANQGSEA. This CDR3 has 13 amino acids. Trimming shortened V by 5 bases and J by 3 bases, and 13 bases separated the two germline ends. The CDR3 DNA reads TGCAGCGTTCGAACGAGTCCTGACACTGAAGCTTTCTTT. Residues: CSVRTSPDTEAFF.

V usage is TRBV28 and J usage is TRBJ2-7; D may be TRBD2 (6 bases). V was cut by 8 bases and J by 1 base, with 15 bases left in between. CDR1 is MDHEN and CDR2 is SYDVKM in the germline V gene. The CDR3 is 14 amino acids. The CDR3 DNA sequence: TGTGCCAGCTGTCCCGGGGGTGGGTCCTACGAGCAGTACTTC. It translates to CASCPGGGSYEQYF.

The CDR3 DNA reads TGCGCCAGCAGCTTGGGTGGTCAGGGATCGGAAAACATTCAGTACTTC. This codes for CASSLGGQGSENIQYF. The V gene is TRBV5-1, the J gene TRBJ2-4, with D possibly being TRBD1 (5 bases). The germline CDR1 and CDR2 sequences are SGHRS and YFSETQ. Trimming pared 0 bases from V and 5 bases from J, leaving 15 bases between. The CDR3 length is 16 residues.

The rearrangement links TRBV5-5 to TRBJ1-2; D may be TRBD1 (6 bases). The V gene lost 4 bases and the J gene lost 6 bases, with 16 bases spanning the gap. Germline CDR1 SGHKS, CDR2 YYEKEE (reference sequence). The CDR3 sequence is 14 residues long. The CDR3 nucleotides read TGTGCCAGCAGCGGATACAGGGTCGACGATGGCTACACCTTC. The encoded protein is CASSGYRVDDGYTF.

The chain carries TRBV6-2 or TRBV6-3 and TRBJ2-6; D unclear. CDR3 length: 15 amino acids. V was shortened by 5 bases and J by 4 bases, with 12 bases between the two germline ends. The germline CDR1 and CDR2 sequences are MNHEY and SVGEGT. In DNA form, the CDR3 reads TGTGCCAGCAGTCCCCAGGCTCCGGGGGCCAACGTCCTGACTTTC. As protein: CASSPQAPGANVLTF.

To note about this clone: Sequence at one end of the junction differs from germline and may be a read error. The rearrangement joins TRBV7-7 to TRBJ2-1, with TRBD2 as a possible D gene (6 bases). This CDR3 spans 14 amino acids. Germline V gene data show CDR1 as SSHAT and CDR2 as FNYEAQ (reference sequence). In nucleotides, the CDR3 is TGTGCTAGCAGCTCGGGGACTGGCAACAATGAGCAGTTCTTC. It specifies CASSSGTGNNEQFF.

The CDR3 here is CASSEVGSSYEQYF. CDR3 DNA sequence: TGTGCCAGCAGTGAAGTGGGCAGCTCCTACGAGCAGTACTTC. The chain is built from TRBV2 and TRBJ2-7; D is undetermined. V lost 1 base and J 0 bases, leaving 7 bases between the germline ends. CDR3 size: 14 residues. Germline V gene data show CDR1 as SNHLY and CDR2 as FYNNEI.